This T cell receptor (beta chain) comes out of a study of shared clonotypes between healthy human individuals. At the level of the study: Ranging from 18 to 49 in age, donors were two women and a few men.

Study findings and constraints: Sequencing depth was a factor that was expected to affect clonotype sharing among donors. Sampling covered nothing but blood. Tissue TCR repertoires likely differ from those found in blood.

The CDR3 has 13 amino acids. V was clipped by 4 bases and J by 7 bases, with 15 bases between them. Germline-derived CDR1 and CDR2 are SGDLS and YYNGEE. Study processing details: Filtering differed for immunoSEQ, which gave only junction sequences without quality scores. Method: immunoSEQ multiplex PCR; TCRdb's copy keeps in-frame clones and lacks some. That table furnishes V, J and clone size, whereas the DNA furnished D and trimming. The sample carries 490,000 or so clones, 60% to 85% recorded once. To note about this clone: Its antigen is undetermined.

The sample taken for sequencing was PBMCs. The receptor was isolated from a woman aged 40 to 49 in good health. Some clones in this sample may be carry-over from other donors' samples. The genes are TRBV9 and TRBJ2-7, with D possibly TRBD1 on 6 matching bases. The CDR3 is CASSSGTSGEQYF. The DNA for the CDR3 is TGTGCCAGCAGCTCCGGGACATCTGGGGAGCAGTACTTC.